This T cell receptor beta chain stems from a study of post-analysis software for immune sequencing data. Study summary: Patients had relapsing-remitting, secondary progressive or progressive-relapsing multiple sclerosis; some lacked subtype. Whole-study findings and limits: Controls significantly exceeded multiple sclerosis patients in normalized Chao1 diversity. Elevated frequency relative to controls characterized four or five TRBV segments in patients, TRBV5-6, TRBV5-1 and TRBV20-1 among them.

Tagging with unique molecular identifiers was a feature of the TCR beta cDNA libraries. It was from roughly 1.1 to 9.2 million T cells that 450,000 to 550,000 cDNA molecules came. MiXCR was run by TCRdb on the PCR reads, yielding one entry per CDR3 protein. The table shows almost 700,000 distinct CDR3 sequences, with roughly three fifths occurring only once. CDR3 length equals 16 residues. CDR1 and CDR2 from the germline V gene are SNHLY and FYNNEI. V lost 3 bases and J lost 3, with 17 bases in between. Comments on this clonotype: Its antigen remains unidentified.

The TCR sequence derives from a girl aged 2 to 9 with multiple sclerosis. The sample was blood. This chain connects TRBV2 to TRBJ2-5, with D perhaps TRBD2 (5 bases). Here the CDR3 DNA reads TGTGCCAGCAGTGACGGGGTGCGGCAGCAGGAAGAGACCCAGTACTTC. As protein: CASSDGVRQQEETQYF.